This TCR beta chain was captured by sequencing in a study of blood T cell repertoires in COVID-19. Libraries were prepared by immunoSEQ multiplex PCR; TCRdb keeps only in-frame clonotypes and omits some of them. The repertoire has under 40,000 clones, less than 85% of them found once; the top ten carry more than 14%. Germline V gene data show CDR1 as SGHKS and CDR2 as YYEKEE (reference sequence). V shed 4 bases and J 2 bases; nucleotides not matched to a gene: 11. The CDR3 contains 19 residues. The sample comprised peripheral blood. The chain has TRBV5-5 and TRBJ2-1, with 14 bases aligning to TRBD2. This TCR derives from a human donor with acute or convalescent COVID-19. The donor label of this sample is uncertain. This CDR3 reads CASSPRLAGGLVAYNEQFF. The CDR3 nucleotides are TGTGCCAGCAGCCCTAGACTAGCGGGGGGGCTTGTGGCCTACAATGAGCAGTTCTTC.